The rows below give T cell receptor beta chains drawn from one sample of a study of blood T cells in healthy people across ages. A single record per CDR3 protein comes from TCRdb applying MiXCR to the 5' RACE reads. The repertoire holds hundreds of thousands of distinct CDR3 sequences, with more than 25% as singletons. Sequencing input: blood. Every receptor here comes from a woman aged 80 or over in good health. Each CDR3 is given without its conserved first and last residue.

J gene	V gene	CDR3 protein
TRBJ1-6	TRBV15	ATRRDNLNSPLH
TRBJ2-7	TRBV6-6	ASRSDIYEQY
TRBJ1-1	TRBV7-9	ASSLPRTGRTEAF
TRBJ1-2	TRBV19	ASSITRNGYT
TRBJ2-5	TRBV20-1	SARVRIVEETQY
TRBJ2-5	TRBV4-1	ASSQGTGTGWKTQY
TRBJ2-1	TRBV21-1	ASPAKGVAGAGGSYNEQF
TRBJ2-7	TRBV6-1	ASSEALEQGNEQY
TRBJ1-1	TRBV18	ASSPGASTEAF
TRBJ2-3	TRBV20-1	SATGTSGTDTQY
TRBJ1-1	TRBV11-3	ASSVTGAGTEAF
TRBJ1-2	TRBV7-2	ASSLGGTGCNGYT
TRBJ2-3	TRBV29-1	SANSGAPTDTQY
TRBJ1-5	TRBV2	ASSPHQGYQPQH
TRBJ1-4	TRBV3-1	ASSPRGQLNEKRF
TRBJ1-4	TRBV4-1	ASSQAGAATATNEKLF
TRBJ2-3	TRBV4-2	ASNQAPGLADRTDTQY
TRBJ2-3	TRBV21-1	ASLGTEMGHADTQY
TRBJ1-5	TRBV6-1	ASSEGGHNQPQH
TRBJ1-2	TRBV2	ASRASGYGYT
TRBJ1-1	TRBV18	ASSQTNTEAF
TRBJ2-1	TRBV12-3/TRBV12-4	ASSPWTESSYNEQF
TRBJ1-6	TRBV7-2	ASSLAGQGGRSPLH
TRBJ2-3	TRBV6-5	ASSSPDSTDTQY
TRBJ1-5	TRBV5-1	ASRRDTGRWPQH
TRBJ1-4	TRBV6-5	ASAQGRANEKLF
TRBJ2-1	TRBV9	ASSLRLAGGRIDEQF
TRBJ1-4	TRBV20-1	SAPDASSKKRF
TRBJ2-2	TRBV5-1	ASSLAGQAQNTGELF
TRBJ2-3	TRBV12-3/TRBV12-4	ASSSKRGVRADTQY
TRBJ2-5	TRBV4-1	ASSEPTSVGRGETQY
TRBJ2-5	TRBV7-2	ASSLNRGGGQETQY
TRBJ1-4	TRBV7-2	ASSLRTGLGEKLF
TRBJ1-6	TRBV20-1	SARDFSGGNSPLH
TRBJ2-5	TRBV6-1	ASSEEWSGGTGETQY
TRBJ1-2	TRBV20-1	SALSGIRPDGYT
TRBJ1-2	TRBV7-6	ASSPAGGVKYGYT
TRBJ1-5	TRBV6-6	ASSYPRQPQH
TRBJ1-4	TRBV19	ASSIRWMAGINEKLF
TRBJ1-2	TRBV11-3	ASSLLPGQGGGYT
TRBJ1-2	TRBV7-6	ASSMTVSDGYT
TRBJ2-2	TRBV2	ASRGYTGERF
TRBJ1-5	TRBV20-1	SARDGTAISNQPQH
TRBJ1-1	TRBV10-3	AISKSWAGGMNTEAF
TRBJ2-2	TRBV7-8	ASSLKRERTGELF
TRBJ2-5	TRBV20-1	SAETSGGAKTQY
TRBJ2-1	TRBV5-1	ASSLEAHEQF
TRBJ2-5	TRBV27	ASREGGIKY
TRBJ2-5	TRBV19	ASRPSGGRNEQY
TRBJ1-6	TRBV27	ASSLGGPLH
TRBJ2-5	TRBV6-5	ASSYSEKQTQY
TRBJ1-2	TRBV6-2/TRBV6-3	ASRQGGYT
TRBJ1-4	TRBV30	AWSIRLGKLF
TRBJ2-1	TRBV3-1	ASSQDGASLNEQF